This T cell receptor beta chain was sequenced in a study of graft-versus-host responses after intestinal transplantation. Whole-study context: Among the recipients, transplants were multivisceral, liver-intestinal, or isolated intestinal. Recipients across the board were started on anti-thymocyte globulin induction, then kept on tacrolimus and steroids for around three years. Overall study results and limits: Recipient marrow showed GvH clones, some seen first in ileum or blood.

In regard to this clone: Its target is not known.

Measured with immunoSEQ multiplex PCR; TCRdb has only the in-frame clones, and not every one. This sample has approximately 77,000 clones, with approximately 91% found just once. Germline lookup yields CDR1 WSHSY and CDR2 SAAADI. The length of the CDR3 is 13 residues. V shed 8 bases, J shed 1 base, and the junction held 4 bases outside the gene matches. This chain uses TRBV10-2 with TRBJ2-7, with 8 bases lining up with TRBD2. Material: unstimulated CD4+ T cells sorted from spleen or lymph node cells, obtained before intestinal transplant. This TCR was recovered from a human donor who received an intestinal transplant. CDR3 amino acids: CASARGGSYEQYF. CDR3 DNA: TGCGCCAGCGCCCGGGGGGGATCCTACGAGCAGTACTTC.